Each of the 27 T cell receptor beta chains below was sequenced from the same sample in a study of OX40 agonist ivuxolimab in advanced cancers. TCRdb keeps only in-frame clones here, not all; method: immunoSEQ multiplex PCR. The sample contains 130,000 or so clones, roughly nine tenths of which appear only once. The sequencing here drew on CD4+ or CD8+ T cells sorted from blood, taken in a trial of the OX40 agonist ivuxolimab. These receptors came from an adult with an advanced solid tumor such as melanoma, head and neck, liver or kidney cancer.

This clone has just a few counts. Here the CDR3 DNA reads TGCGCCAGCAGCTTGGCACAAGCCGACACAGATACGCAGTATTTT. Protein sequence: CASSLAQADTDTQYF. This sequence joins TRBV5-1 and TRBJ2-3; D is unclear. The V gene's germline CDR1 is SGHRS and CDR2 YFSETQ. This CDR3 has 15 amino acids. Trimming removed 0 bases from V and 2 bases from J, with 10 bases in between.

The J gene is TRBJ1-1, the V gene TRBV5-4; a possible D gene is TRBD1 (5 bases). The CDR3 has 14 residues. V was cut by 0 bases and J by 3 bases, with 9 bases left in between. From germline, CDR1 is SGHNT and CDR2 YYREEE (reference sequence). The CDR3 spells CASSLAVGDTEAFF. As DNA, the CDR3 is TGTGCCAGCAGCTTGGCCGTAGGGGACACTGAAGCTTTCTTT.

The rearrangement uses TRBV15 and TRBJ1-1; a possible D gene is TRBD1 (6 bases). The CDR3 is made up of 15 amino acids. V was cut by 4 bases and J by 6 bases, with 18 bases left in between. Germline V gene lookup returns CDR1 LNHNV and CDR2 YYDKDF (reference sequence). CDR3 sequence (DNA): TGTGCCACCAGCACCTGGTTTAGGAAGGGGGCTGAAGCTTTCTTT. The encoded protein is CATSTWFRKGAEAFF.

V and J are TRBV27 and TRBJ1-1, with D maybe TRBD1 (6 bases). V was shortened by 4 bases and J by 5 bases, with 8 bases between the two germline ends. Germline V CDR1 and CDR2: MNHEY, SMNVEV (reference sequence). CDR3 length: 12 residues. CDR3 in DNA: TGTGCCAGCAGTTCACAGGGTACTGAAGCTTTCTTT. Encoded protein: CASSSQGTEAFF.

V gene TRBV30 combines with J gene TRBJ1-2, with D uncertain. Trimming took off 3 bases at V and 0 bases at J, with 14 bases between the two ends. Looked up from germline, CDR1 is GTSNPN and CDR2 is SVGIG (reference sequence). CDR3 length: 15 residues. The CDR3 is CAWSGEGLSNYGYTF. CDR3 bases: TGTGCCTGGAGCGGGGAGGGCCTTTCTAACTATGGCTACACCTTC.

CDR3 sequence: CASSSLTTTVETQYF. In DNA, the CDR3 is TGCGCCAGCAGCTCCTTAACTACCACGGTAGAGACCCAGTACTTC. The J gene is TRBJ2-5, the V gene TRBV5-1, with D unresolved. The CDR3 runs to 15 residues. Trimming stripped 3 bases from V and 4 bases from J, with 16 bases between. Germline lookup yields CDR1 SGHRS and CDR2 YFSETQ.

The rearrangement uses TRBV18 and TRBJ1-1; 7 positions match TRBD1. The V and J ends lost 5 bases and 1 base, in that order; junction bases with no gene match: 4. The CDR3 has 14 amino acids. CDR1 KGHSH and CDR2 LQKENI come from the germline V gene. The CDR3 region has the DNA TGTGCCAGCTCATCACGGGACAGGAACACTGAAGCTTTCTTT. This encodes CASSSRDRNTEAFF.

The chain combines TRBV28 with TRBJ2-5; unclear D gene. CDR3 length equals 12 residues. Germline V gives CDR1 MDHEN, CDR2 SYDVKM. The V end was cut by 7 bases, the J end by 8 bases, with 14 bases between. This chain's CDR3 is CASTTSWNTQYF. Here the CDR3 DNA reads TGTGCCAGCACCACGTCGTGGAATACCCAGTACTTC.

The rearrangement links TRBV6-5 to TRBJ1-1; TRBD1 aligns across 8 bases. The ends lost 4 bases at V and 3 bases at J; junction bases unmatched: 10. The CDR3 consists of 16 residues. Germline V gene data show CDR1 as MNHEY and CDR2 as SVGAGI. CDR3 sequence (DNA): TGTGCCAGCAGTTCCAGACAGGGGATGAGTGACACTGAAGCTTTCTTT. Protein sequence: CASSSRQGMSDTEAFF.

The CDR3 loop reads CASGDRDNQPQHF. The DNA for the CDR3 is TGTGCCAGCGGGGACAGGGATAATCAGCCCCAGCATTTT. The chain carries TRBV6-1 and TRBJ1-5; TRBD1 agrees at 9 bases. V dropped 8 bases and J dropped 4; count of bases not matched to a gene: 3. Germline V lookup: CDR1 MNHNS, CDR2 SASEGT. This CDR3 is built from 13 residues.

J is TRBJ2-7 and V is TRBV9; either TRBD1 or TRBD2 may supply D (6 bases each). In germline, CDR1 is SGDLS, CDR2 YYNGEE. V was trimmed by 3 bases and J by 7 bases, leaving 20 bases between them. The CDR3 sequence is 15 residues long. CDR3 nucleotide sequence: TGTGCCAGCAGCGAGAGACTAGGGGGACTCGGGGAGCAGTACTTC. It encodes CASSERLGGLGEQYF.

The CDR3 DNA sequence: TGTGCCAGCAGCTTAGATTTAGCCGGGGAGCTGTTTTTT. This sequence encodes CASSLDLAGELFF. V and J are TRBV7-6 and TRBJ2-2; D gene uncertain. Trimming stripped 1 base from V and 6 bases from J, with 6 bases between. CDR1 SGHVS and CDR2 FNYEAQ come from the germline V gene. The CDR3 spans 13 residues.

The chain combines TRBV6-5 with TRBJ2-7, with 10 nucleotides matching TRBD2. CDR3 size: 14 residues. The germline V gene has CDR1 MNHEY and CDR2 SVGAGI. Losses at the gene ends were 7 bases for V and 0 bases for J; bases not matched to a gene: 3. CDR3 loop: CASTGTSASYEQYF. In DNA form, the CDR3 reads TGTGCCAGCACCGGGACTAGCGCCTCCTACGAGCAGTACTTC.

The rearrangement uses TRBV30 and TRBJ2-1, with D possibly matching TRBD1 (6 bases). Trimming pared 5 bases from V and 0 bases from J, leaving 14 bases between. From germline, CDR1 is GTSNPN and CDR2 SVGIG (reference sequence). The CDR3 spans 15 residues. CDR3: CAWRYRARSYNEQFF. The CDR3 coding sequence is TGTGCCTGGCGATACAGGGCCCGCTCCTACAATGAGCAGTTCTTC.

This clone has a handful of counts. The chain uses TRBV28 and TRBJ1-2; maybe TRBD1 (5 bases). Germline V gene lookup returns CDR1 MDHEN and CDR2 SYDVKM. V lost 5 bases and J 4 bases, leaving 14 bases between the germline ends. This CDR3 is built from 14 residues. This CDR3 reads CASSLPVGPYGYTF. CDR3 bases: TGTGCCAGCAGTCTCCCGGTGGGGCCCTATGGCTACACCTTC.

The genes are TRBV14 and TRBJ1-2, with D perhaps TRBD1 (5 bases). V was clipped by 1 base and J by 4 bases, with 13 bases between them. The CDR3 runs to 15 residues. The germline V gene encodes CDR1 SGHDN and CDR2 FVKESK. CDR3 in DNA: TGTGCCAGCAGCCAAGTTCACGGGGCTAGCTATGGCTACACCTTC. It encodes CASSQVHGASYGYTF.

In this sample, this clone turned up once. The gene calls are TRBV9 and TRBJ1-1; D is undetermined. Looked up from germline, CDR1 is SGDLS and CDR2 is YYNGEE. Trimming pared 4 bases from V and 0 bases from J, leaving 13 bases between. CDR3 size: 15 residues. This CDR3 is CASSSQRDLNTEAFF. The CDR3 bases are TGTGCCAGCAGCTCCCAGAGAGACTTGAACACTGAAGCTTTCTTT.

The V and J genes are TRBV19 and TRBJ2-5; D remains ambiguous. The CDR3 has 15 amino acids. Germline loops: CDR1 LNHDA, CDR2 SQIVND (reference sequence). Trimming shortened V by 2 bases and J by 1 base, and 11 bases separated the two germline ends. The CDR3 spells CASSIRADLQETQYF. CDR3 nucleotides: TGTGCCAGTAGTATAAGGGCAGACCTCCAAGAGACCCAGTACTTC.

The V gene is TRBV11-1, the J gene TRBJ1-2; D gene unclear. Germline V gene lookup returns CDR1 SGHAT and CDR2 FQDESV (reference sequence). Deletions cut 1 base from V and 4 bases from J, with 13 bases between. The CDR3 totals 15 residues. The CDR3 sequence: CASSLESTAGYGYTF. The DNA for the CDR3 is TGTGCCAGCAGCTTAGAGAGCACGGCGGGCTATGGCTACACCTTC. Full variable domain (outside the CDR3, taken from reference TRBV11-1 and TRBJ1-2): EAEVAQSPRYKITEKSQAVAFWCDPISGHATLYWYRQILGQGPELLVQFQDESVVDDSQLPKDRFSAERLKGVDSTLKIQPAELGDSAMYLCASSLESTAGYGYTFGSGTRLTVV.

The CDR3 protein is CASSLGGSGRLVEQFF. The CDR3 nucleotides read TGTGCCAGCAGCTTAGGGGGTAGCGGGAGGCTGGTTGAGCAGTTCTTC. The J gene is TRBJ2-1, the V gene TRBV13, with 10 bases aligning to TRBD2. The ends lost 0 bases at V and 9 bases at J; junction bases unmatched: 8. Germline CDR1 reads PRHDT; CDR2 reads FYEKMQ (reference sequence). CDR3 length: 16 amino acids.

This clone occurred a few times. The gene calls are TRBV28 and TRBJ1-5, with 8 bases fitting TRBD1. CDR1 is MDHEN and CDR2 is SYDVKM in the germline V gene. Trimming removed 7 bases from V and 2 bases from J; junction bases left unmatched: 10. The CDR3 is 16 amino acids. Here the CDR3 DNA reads TGTGCCAGCACCATTCCACAGGGGGATCGCAATCAGCCCCAGCATTTT. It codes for CASTIPQGDRNQPQHF. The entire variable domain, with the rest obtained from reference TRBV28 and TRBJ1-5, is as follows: DVKVTQSSRYLVKRTGEKVFLECVQDMDHENMFWYRQDPGLGLRLIYFSYDVKMKEKGDIPEGYSVSREKKERFSLILESASTNQTSMYLCASTIPQGDRNQPQHFGDGTRLSIL.

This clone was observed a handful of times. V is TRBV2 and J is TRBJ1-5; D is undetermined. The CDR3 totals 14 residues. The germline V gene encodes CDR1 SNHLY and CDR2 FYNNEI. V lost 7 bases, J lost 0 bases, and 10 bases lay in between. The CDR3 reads CASTLSYSNQPQHF. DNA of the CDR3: TGTGCCAGCACCTTATCGTATAGCAATCAGCCCCAGCATTTT.

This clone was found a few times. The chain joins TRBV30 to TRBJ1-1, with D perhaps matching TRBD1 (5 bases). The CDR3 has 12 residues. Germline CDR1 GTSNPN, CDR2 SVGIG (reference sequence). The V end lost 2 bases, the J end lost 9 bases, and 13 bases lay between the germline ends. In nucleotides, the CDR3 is TGTGCCTGGAGTCCCCGCAGGGAGAAAGCTTTCTTT. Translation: CAWSPRREKAFF. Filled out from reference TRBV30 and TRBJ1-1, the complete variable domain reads SQTIHQWPATLVQPVGSPLSLECTVEGTSNPNLYWYRQAAGRGLQLLFYSVGIGQISSEVPQNLSASRPQDRQFILSSKKLLLSDSGFYLCAWSPRREKAFFGQGTRLTVV.

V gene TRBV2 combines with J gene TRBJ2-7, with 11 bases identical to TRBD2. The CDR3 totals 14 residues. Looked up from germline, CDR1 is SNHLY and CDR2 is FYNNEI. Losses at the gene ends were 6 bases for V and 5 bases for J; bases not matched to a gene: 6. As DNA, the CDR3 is TGTGCCAGCAGACCCGGGACTAGCGGCGACGAGCAGTACTTC. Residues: CASRPGTSGDEQYF.

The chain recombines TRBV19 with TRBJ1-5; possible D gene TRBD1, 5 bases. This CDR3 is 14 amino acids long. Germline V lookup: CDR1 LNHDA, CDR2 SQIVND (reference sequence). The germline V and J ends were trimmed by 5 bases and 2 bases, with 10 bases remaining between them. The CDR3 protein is CASSGASGNQPQHF. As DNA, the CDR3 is TGTGCCAGTAGTGGGGCCTCGGGCAATCAGCCCCAGCATTTT.

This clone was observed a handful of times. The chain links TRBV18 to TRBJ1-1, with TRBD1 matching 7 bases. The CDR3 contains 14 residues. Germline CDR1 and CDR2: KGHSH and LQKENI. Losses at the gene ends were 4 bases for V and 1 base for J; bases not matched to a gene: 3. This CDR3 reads CASSQGQPNTEAFF. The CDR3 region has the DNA TGTGCCAGCTCACAGGGACAGCCGAACACTGAAGCTTTCTTT.

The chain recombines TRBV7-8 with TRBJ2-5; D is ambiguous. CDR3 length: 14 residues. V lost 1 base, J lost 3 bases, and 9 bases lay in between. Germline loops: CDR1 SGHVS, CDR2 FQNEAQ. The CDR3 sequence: CASSLDPSKETQYF. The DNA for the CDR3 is TGTGCCAGCAGCTTAGACCCCTCCAAAGAGACCCAGTACTTC.